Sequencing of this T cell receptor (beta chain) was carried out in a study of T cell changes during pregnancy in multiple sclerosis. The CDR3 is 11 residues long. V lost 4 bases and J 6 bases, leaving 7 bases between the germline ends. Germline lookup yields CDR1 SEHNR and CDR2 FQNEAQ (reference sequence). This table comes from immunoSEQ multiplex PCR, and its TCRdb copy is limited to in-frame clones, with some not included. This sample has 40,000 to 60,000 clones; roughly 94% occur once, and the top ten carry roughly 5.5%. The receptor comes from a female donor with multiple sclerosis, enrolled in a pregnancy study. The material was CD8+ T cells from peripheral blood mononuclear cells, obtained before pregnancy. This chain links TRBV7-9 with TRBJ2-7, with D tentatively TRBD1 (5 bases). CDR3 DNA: TGTGCCAGCAGCTGGGGCCTCGAGCAGTACTTC. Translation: CASSWGLEQYF.